The sequence of this TCR beta chain was determined in a study of CD8 T cells in ankylosing spondylitis (dated 2017 in TCRdb). With regard to the full study: The study profiled T cell receptor beta repertoires in healthy donors and ankylosing spondylitis patients to find disease-linked TCR variants. In total, the full study cohort was made up of about 110 healthy donors and approximately 24 ankylosing spondylitis patients. Peripheral blood samples were taken, and synovial fluid was additionally collected from ankylosing spondylitis patients.

On this clonotype itself: No antigen is known for it. Base qualities were left out, and no much larger clone turns up one base away.

Study-level results and caveats: Some of the motif variants had been reported before in the synovial fluid and blood of reactive arthritis patients, a finding that suggests common disease-initiation mechanisms. The disease-linked clones were reported to be significantly enriched in matched synovial fluid samples from ankylosing spondylitis patients. The disease-linked clones showed a CD8+ phenotype and occurred at relatively low frequencies in peripheral blood. Blood from ankylosing spondylitis patients appeared to be characterized by a TCR beta motif composed of about eight highly homologous amino acid variants.

Reading from cysteine to phenylalanine, the CDR3 counts 14 amino acids. Only the CDR3 region is kept as DNA, spanning 42 bases read in frame from base 1. Trimming costs V 8 bases and J 6 bases, and their ends lie 18 bases apart. Sequences MDHEN (CDR1) and SYDVKM (CDR2) are obtained from the germline V gene. TCRdb lists the instrument as Illumina HiSeq 2500. Quantitative 5'-RACE with molecular barcodes was used to prepare TCR beta libraries. In the paper's pipeline: Disease-linked TCR variants were identified with a new computational method built on a probabilistic model of VDJ rearrangement. TCRdb reran the public reads through fastp at Q25 and MiXCR, keeping productive beta chains. Here each entry gathers all rows of one CDR3 protein and keeps the most common genes and DNA. It is TCRdb's table, rather than the study itself, that gives the V and J calls and clone size. This sample gives approximately 250,000 distinct CDR3 sequences in total; roughly 25% of them show up just once. The ten largest clones represent approximately 0.61% of the sample.

The sequence was obtained from a male donor with ankylosing spondylitis or in good health (not recorded which). The chain joins TRBV28 to TRBJ2-3; 6 matching bases give a weak D call of TRBD2. The sequenced sample was blood, either unsorted or a sorted T cell fraction (not recorded which). CDR3 region: CASGAGPIGDTQYF. The sequence in DNA is TGTGCCAGCGGGGCGGGGCCAATCGGTGATACGCAGTATTTT.